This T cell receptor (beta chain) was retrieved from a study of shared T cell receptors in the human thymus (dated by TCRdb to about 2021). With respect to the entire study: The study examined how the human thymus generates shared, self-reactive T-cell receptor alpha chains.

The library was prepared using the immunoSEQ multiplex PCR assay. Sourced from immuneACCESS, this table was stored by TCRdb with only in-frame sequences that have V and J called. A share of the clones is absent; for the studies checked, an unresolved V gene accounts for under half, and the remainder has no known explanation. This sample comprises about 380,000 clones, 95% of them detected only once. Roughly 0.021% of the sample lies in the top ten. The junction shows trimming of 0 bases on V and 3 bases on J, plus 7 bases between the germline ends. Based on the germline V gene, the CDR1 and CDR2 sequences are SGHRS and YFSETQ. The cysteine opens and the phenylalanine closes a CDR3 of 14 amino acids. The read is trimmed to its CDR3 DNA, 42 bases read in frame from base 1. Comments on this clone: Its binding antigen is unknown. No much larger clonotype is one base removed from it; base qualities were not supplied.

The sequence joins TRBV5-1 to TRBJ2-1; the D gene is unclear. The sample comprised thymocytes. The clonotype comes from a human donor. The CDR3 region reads CASSLAANYNEQFF. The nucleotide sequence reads TGCGCCAGCAGCTTGGCCGCAAACTACAATGAGCAGTTCTTC.